This TCR beta chain is from a study of beta chain features in type 1 diabetes. The isolated RNA, all of it, was reverse transcribed, so expressed TCRB transcripts were what got sequenced. The protocol was immunoSEQ multiplex PCR, while the TCRdb copy is restricted to in-frame clones and leaves out a portion. The sample records 250,000 to 350,000 clones, approximately 10% being singletons. Every sorted population was more than 95% pure. General study points: Patients with Type 1 diabetes showed moderately but significantly shorter TCRB CDR3s in all four CD4+ subsets. Amplification by PCR could prefer shorter templates, with the same effect in patients and controls. Researchers cautioned that cDNA sequencing could over-represent cells with high TCR expression.

As for this clone: Its antigen is unidentified.

Sequenced: naive CD4+ T cells from blood. This TCR was recovered from a woman younger than 45 in good health.

The CDR3 DNA sequence: TGTGCCAGTAGAAGCCAAACCCAAGAGACCCAGTACTTC. This codes for CASRSQTQETQYF. The rearrangement uses TRBV19 and TRBJ2-5; D not certain. The ends were cut back, 6 bases at V and 1 base at J, with 9 bases in the middle. Germline values: CDR1 LNHDA, CDR2 SQIVND (reference sequence). This CDR3 spans 13 amino acids.